This T cell receptor beta chain was obtained from a study of T cell responses to AZD1222 COVID-19 vaccine. The study's findings and limits: In all cases, repertoires were sampled only after the peak T cell response.

TCRdb's copy holds only in-frame clones and misses some; the assay was immunoSEQ multiplex PCR. The data show around 84,000 clones, approximately 83% seen once. As regards this clone: Antigen: not known.

V was pared by 1 base and J by 2 bases, with 12 bases between. This CDR3 region has 15 residues. CDR1 is SGHNT and CDR2 is YYREEE in the germline V gene (reference sequence). The chain joins TRBV5-4 to TRBJ1-2; no definite D call. The receptor was isolated from an adult who received the AZD1222 COVID-19 vaccine. This specimen consisted of peripheral blood, obtained 28 days after the second AZD1222 dose. CDR3 in amino acids: CASSLLLWGNYGYTF. CDR3 DNA sequence: TGTGCCAGCAGCTTGCTTTTGTGGGGAAACTATGGCTACACCTTC.